This is a list of T cell receptor beta chains from one sample in a study of cytomegalovirus exposure and HLA in healthy donors. This table comes from immunoSEQ multiplex PCR, and its TCRdb copy is limited to in-frame clones, with some not included. The sample shows about 100,000 clones, about 70% of them seen only once. Sequences were obtained from PBMCs. The receptors stem from a woman between 40 and 50 years old in good health and CMV-seronegative. Each CDR3 is given with its conserved first and last residue. The D gene is left open where the match is weak. Only some rows state a clone size, as once, few, many or a class for expanded clones.

length	size	D	V	J	CDR3	DNA
15	NA	NA	TRBV6-5	TRBJ1-3	CASSSGGDSGNTIYF	TGTGCCAGCAGCTCCGGGGGGGACTCTGGAAACACCATATATTTT
14	NA	NA	TRBV10-3	TRBJ1-2	CASAPRGQSNGYTF	TGTGCCTCAGCGCCAAGGGGACAATCTAATGGCTACACCTTC
14	NA	NA	TRBV27	TRBJ2-6	CASRNSGGANVLTF	TGTGCCAGCAGGAACTCGGGGGGGGCCAACGTCCTGACTTTC
13	NA	TRBD2	TRBV19	TRBJ2-7	CASGGGTTYEQYF	TGTGCCAGTGGGGGGGGGACCACCTACGAGCAGTACTTC
15	NA	NA	TRBV10-2	TRBJ2-2	CASRDFHTNTGELFF	TGCGCCAGCCGGGACTTCCATACGAACACCGGGGAGCTGTTTTTT
14	NA	TRBD1	TRBV6-1	TRBJ2-7	CASSGGQGLYEQYF	TGTGCCAGCAGTGGAGGACAGGGGCTCTACGAGCAGTACTTC
14	NA	TRBD1	TRBV6-5	TRBJ1-4	CASRGTGVREKLFF	TGTGCCAGCAGAGGGACAGGGGTACGAGAAAAACTGTTTTTT
14	few	NA	TRBV19	TRBJ1-4	CASSIGWPREKLFF	TGTGCCAGTAGTATAGGATGGCCCCGTGAAAAACTGTTTTTT
15	NA	NA	TRBV6-4	TRBJ2-5	CASSDLSESQETQYF	TGTGCCAGCAGTGACCTGAGCGAATCACAAGAGACCCAGTACTTC
16	NA	TRBD1	TRBV7-8	TRBJ1-1	CASSLSQLGTGVGAFF	TGTGCCAGCAGCTTATCCCAACTCGGGACAGGAGTTGGGGCTTTCTTT
14	once	NA	TRBV19	TRBJ1-5	CASSGTGSNQPQHF	TGTGCCAGTAGTGGAACGGGTAGCAATCAGCCCCAGCATTTT
13	NA	NA	TRBV18	TRBJ2-5	CASSPRGIETQYF	TGTGCCAGCTCACCAAGGGGGATTGAGACCCAGTACTTC
15	NA	NA	TRBV5-8	TRBJ1-2	CASSYPTIPARGYTF	TGTGCCAGCAGCTACCCGACAATTCCGGCGCGTGGCTACACCTTC
12	NA	TRBD1	TRBV6-4	TRBJ2-3	CASSEDRVTQYF	TGTGCCAGCAGCGAAGACAGGGTCACGCAGTATTTT
15	NA	NA	TRBV6-6	TRBJ1-3	CASSYSGGSGNTIYF	TGTGCCAGCAGTTACTCGGGAGGGTCTGGAAACACCATATATTTT
16	NA	NA	TRBV7-8	TRBJ2-3	CASSLLGGILTDTQYF	TGTGCCAGCAGCCTACTAGGGGGTATCCTCACAGATACGCAGTATTTT
16	NA	TRBD1	TRBV2	TRBJ1-4	CASSRAWTGGYEKLFF	TGTGCCAGCAGTCGGGCCTGGACAGGGGGCTATGAAAAACTGTTTTTT
16	NA	TRBD2	TRBV5-1	TRBJ2-1	CASSLGLAGGLNEQFF	TGCGCCAGCAGCTTGGGCCTAGCGGGGGGGCTCAATGAGCAGTTCTTC
15	NA	NA	TRBV21-1	TRBJ2-7	CASSKMASLGCEQYF	TGTGCCAGCAGCAAAATGGCGAGTCTCGGGTGCGAGCAGTACTTC
14	NA	TRBD2	TRBV5-4	TRBJ2-4	CASSLGVAAGSQYF	TGTGCCAGCAGCTTGGGGGTAGCAGCGGGATCCCAGTACTTC
14	NA	NA	TRBV19	TRBJ2-1	CASSFGSSYNEQFF	TGTGCCAGTAGTTTCGGGAGCTCCTACAATGAGCAGTTCTTC
13	NA	NA	TRBV6-5	TRBJ1-1	CASTPGQGTEAFF	TGTGCCAGCACACCGGGCCAGGGAACTGAAGCTTTCTTT
15	NA	NA	TRBV19	TRBJ2-2	CASSPTYRDTGELFF	TGTGCCAGTAGTCCAACCTACAGAGACACCGGGGAGCTGTTTTTT
15	NA	TRBD1	TRBV28	TRBJ2-1	CASSPTGGSYNEQFF	TGTGCCAGCAGCCCTACAGGGGGCTCATACAATGAGCAGTTCTTC
16	once	TRBD2	TRBV7-7	TRBJ2-1	CASSLRLADTGDEQFF	TGTGCTAGCAGCTTACGACTAGCGGATACCGGGGATGAGCAGTTCTTC
15	NA	NA	TRBV6-5	TRBJ1-6	CASSWATGVNSPLHF	TGTGCCAGCAGTTGGGCGACAGGAGTAAATTCACCCCTCCACTTT
20	once	TRBD2	TRBV19	TRBJ2-7	CASSTDAIIGLAGEAYEQYF	TGTGCCAGTAGTACCGACGCAATAATAGGACTAGCGGGGGAGGCCTACGAGCAGTACTTC
15	NA	TRBD2	TRBV27	TRBJ2-7	CASSFLAGPSYEQYF	TGTGCCAGCAGTTTCCTAGCGGGCCCCTCCTACGAGCAGTACTTC
15	few	TRBD1	TRBV19	TRBJ1-1	CASSFGTGLNTEAFF	TGTGCCAGTAGTTTCGGGACAGGGCTGAACACTGAAGCTTTCTTT
15	NA	TRBD2	TRBV4-2	TRBJ2-1	CASSPGGLVFNEQFF	TGTGCCAGCAGCCCGGGAGGACTAGTCTTCAATGAGCAGTTCTTC
16	NA	TRBD2	TRBV4-2	TRBJ2-2	CASSQRTGTSGGELFF	TGTGCCAGCAGCCAAAGGACCGGGACTAGCGGCGGGGAGCTGTTTTTT
16	NA	TRBD1	TRBV2	TRBJ1-6	CASSVGAGGLGSPLHF	TGTGCCAGCAGTGTTGGCGCAGGGGGCTTAGGTTCACCCCTCCACTTT
13	NA	TRBD1	TRBV16	TRBJ2-1	CASSQPGGDEQFF	TGTGCCAGCAGTCAGCCAGGGGGCGATGAGCAGTTCTTC
13	NA	NA	TRBV7-3	TRBJ2-5	CASSLGGEETQYF	TGTGCCAGCAGCTTAGGTGGTGAGGAGACCCAGTACTTC
14	NA	TRBD2	TRBV7-2	TRBJ2-5	CASSPTSVGETQYF	TGTGCCAGCAGCCCGACTAGCGTTGGGGAGACCCAGTACTTC
14	NA	NA	TRBV27	TRBJ2-1	CASSFLASYNEQFF	TGTGCCAGCAGTTTTCTAGCCTCATACAATGAGCAGTTCTTC
13	NA	NA	TRBV25-1	TRBJ2-5	CASSRGAEETQYF	TGTGCCAGCAGCAGGGGTGCAGAGGAGACCCAGTACTTC
11	NA	NA	TRBV30	TRBJ1-2	CAWTTGDGYTF	TGTGCCTGGACAACAGGAGATGGCTACACCTTC
15	NA	NA	TRBV7-2	TRBJ2-7	CASSTLGHTDYEQYF	TGTGCCAGCAGCACTTTAGGACACACCGACTACGAGCAGTACTTC
15	few	NA	TRBV6-6	TRBJ2-2	CASSEDMANTGELFF	TGTGCCAGCAGCGAAGACATGGCGAACACCGGGGAGCTGTTTTTT
18	once	TRBD2	TRBV27	TRBJ2-3	CASRLAGGPRGSTDTQYF	TGTGCCAGCAGGCTAGCGGGAGGGCCGAGGGGTAGCACAGATACGCAGTATTTT
17	NA	TRBD2	TRBV9	TRBJ2-5	CASSVGLGGGAQETQYF	TGTGCCAGCAGCGTAGGGCTTGGCGGGGGGGCCCAAGAGACCCAGTACTTC
15	once	NA	TRBV4-2	TRBJ1-2	CASSPLRDEVYGYTF	TGTGCCAGCAGCCCCCTCCGGGATGAGGTCTATGGCTACACCTTC
15	few	NA	TRBV5-1	TRBJ1-5	CASSLEGESNQPQHF	TGCGCCAGCAGCCTTGAGGGGGAAAGCAATCAGCCCCAGCATTTT
12	NA	NA	TRBV7-9	TRBJ2-7	CASSFPISEQYF	TGTGCCAGCAGCTTCCCTATTTCCGAGCAGTACTTC
15	NA	TRBD1	TRBV28	TRBJ1-2	CASRSTGFRGYGYTF	TGTGCCAGCAGGTCGACAGGGTTCAGGGGCTATGGCTACACCTTC
16	NA	NA	TRBV7-9	TRBJ2-7	CASSEGLYGGLYEQYF	TGTGCCAGCAGCGAAGGGCTCTACGGCGGGCTCTACGAGCAGTACTTC
16	NA	TRBD2	TRBV19	TRBJ2-2	CVSSLGLAGLTGELFF	TGTGTCAGTAGTTTGGGACTAGCGGGACTCACCGGGGAGCTGTTTTTT
17	NA	TRBD1	TRBV7-8	TRBJ2-2	CASSLGHRDRGTGELFF	TGTGCCAGCAGCTTAGGGCACCGGGACAGGGGAACCGGGGAGCTGTTTTTT
17	NA	TRBD1	TRBV5-1	TRBJ1-3	CASSDYGQGRSGNTIYF	TGCGCCAGCAGCGATTATGGACAGGGGAGATCAGGAAACACCATATATTTT
17	NA	TRBD2	TRBV7-6	TRBJ2-1	CASSLGPTSGGQREQFF	TGTGCCAGCAGCTTAGGGCCGACTAGCGGGGGGCAGCGTGAGCAGTTCTTC
13	once	NA	TRBV29-1	TRBJ2-3	CSVKDPSTDTQYF	TGCAGCGTTAAAGACCCGAGCACAGATACGCAGTATTTT
14	NA	NA	TRBV6-5	TRBJ1-2	CASSYTPGTYGYTF	TGTGCCAGCAGTTACACCCCGGGAACCTATGGCTACACCTTC